This TCR beta chain came from a study of neurological immune-mediated disorders. Study-wide findings and caveats: No sharing of CDR3 amino acid sequences was observed among expanded clones across subjects, suggesting private repertoires in all groups.

The time point denotes: technical triplicate 3. The sorted libraries started from under 1.2 million CD4+ or CD8+ T cells. Synthesis of cDNA used 5'RACE (with 10-nucleotide random UMIs). A single run covered 15-18 subjects with over 160 million TCR-beta sequences. In TCRdb, the 5' RACE reads were re-called with MiXCR into one record per CDR3 protein. The sample lists some 30,000 distinct CDR3 sequences, roughly 16% occurring once. Germline-derived CDR1 and CDR2 are SGDLS and YYNGEE. V was pared by 3 bases and J by 10 bases, with 2 bases of the junction left unmatched. This CDR3 spans 12 amino acids. As concerns this clonotype: The antigen remains unidentified.

This clonotype originated in a female donor with HTLV-1-associated myelopathy (HAM/TSP). This rearrangement joins TRBV9 to TRBJ2-2; 8 positions match TRBD1. Source material: CD4+ T cells from blood. The CDR3 sequence: CASSAGGVELFF. In nucleotides, the CDR3 is TGTGCCAGCAGCGCAGGGGGCGTGGAGCTGTTTTTT.